This TCR beta chain was sequenced during a study of Ad26.COV2.S vaccination and SARS-CoV-2 variants. Study-level information: Within the COV1001 Ad26.COV2.S trial arm, the donor was enrolled. Once, or twice with 56 days between doses, Ad26.COV2.S was given intramuscularly. Findings and limits, study-wide: Vaccinees and placebo recipients showed similar non-spike TCR breadth.

The data were produced by immunoSEQ multiplex PCR, yet TCRdb's version contains in-frame clones alone and is incomplete. The sample carries 440,000 or so clones, roughly nine tenths recorded once. Treatment reported: around 19 received Ad26.COV2.S at low or high dose, single or two shots; 5 received placebo; per-sample allocation not given. Day 63 after the first vaccine or placebo injection was the time point for sampling. It was an adult aged 18-55 years in Boston who was the donor. V lost 4 bases and J lost 9, with 15 bases in between. The CDR3 contains 13 residues. From germline, CDR1 is LGHDT and CDR2 YNNKEL (reference sequence). Regarding this clone: Its antigen is undetermined.

The TCR comes from a person aged 18-65 years who received the Ad26.COV2.S COVID-19 vaccine or a placebo. The V gene is TRBV3-1 (or the pseudogene TRBV3-2), the J gene TRBJ1-2, with D possibly being TRBD1 (6 bases). Sequences were derived from peripheral blood, sampled in a trial of Ad26.COV2.S vaccine versus placebo. Here the CDR3 DNA reads TGTGCCAGCAGCCTAAGGACAGTTCATAGCTACACCTTC. It translates to CASSLRTVHSYTF.